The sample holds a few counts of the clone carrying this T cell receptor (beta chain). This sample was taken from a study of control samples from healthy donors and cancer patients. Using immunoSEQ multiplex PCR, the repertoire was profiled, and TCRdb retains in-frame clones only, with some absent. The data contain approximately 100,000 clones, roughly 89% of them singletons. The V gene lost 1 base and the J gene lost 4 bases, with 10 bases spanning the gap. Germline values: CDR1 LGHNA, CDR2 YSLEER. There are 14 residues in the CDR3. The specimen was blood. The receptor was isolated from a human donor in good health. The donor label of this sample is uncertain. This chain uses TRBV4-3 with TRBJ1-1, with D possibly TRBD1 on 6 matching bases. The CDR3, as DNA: TGCGCCAGCAGCCAAGTCCGGGGGCCCACTGAAGCTTTCTTT. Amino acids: CASSQVRGPTEAFF.